What follows are 3 T cell receptor beta chains derived from one specimen sequenced in a study of beta chain features in type 1 diabetes. Study-level results: The study found moderately but significantly shorter TCRB CDR3s in all four CD4+ subsets of Type 1 diabetes patients.

The antigens these receptors bind are not known. As every portion of the isolated RNA was reverse transcribed, the sequencing read expressed TCRB transcripts. Here immunoSEQ multiplex PCR was the method, and the copy in TCRdb shows in-frame clones only, minus some. The sample records roughly 700,000 clones, over 10% being singletons. What was sequenced was naive CD4+ T cells from blood. Every receptor here comes from a man between 18 and 29 years old with type 1 diabetes.

The chain employs TRBV30 and TRBJ1-1; D is unresolved. The CDR3 consists of 14 residues. Trimming stripped 0 bases from V and 6 bases from J, with 14 bases between. Looked up from germline, CDR1 is GTSNPN and CDR2 is SVGIG (reference sequence). The CDR3 bases are TGTGCCTGGAGTGTAGGGCAGGTCGGGGCTGAAGCTTTCTTT. Its translation is CAWSVGQVGAEAFF.

J is TRBJ2-7 and V is TRBV18, with 8 bases lining up with TRBD1. After removal of 10 bases from V and 2 bases from J, the junction contained 4 bases not matched to a gene. Germline V gene sequence: CDR1 KGHSH, CDR2 LQKENI. The CDR3 loop spans 12 amino acids. The CDR3, as DNA: TGTGCCACGCGACAGGGGCCCTACGAGCAGTACTTC. Protein sequence: CATRQGPYEQYF.

The V call is TRBV27, the J call TRBJ1-6; 7 nucleotides match TRBD1. J lost 6 bases, V lost 6 bases, and 8 bases had no gene match. Per the germline V gene, CDR1 is MNHEY and CDR2 is SMNVEV (reference sequence). The CDR3 has 15 residues. The CDR3 DNA is TGTGCCAGCAGCTTCAGGGGGGTGGGTAATTCACCCCTCCACTTT. Amino acids: CASSFRGVGNSPLHF.